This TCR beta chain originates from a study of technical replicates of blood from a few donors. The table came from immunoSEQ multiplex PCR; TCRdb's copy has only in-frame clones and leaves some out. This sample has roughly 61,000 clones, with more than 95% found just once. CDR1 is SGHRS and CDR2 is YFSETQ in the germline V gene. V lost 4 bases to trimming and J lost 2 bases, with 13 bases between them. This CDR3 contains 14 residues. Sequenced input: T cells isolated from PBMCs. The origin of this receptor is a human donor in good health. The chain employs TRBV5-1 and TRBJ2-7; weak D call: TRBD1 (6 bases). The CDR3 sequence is CASSQGQIAYEQYF. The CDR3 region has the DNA TGCGCCAGCAGCCAAGGACAGATAGCCTACGAGCAGTACTTC.